This T cell receptor (beta chain) stems from a study of shared clonotypes between healthy human individuals. About the study: Each donor's CD4 naive and CD4 memory cells filled three plates apiece, CD8 naive two, and CD8 memory one. Whole-study findings and limits: Owing to a small donor count, the genetic and exposure-history diversity represented was limited. Generally, naive subsets came out with larger estimated richness than memory subsets. Relative to clonotypes present in all four donors, those not shared had lower generation probabilities.

This CDR3 has 16 residues. V was shortened by 3 bases and J by 1 base, with 16 bases between the two germline ends. CDR1 is SGHDT and CDR2 is YYEEEE in the germline V gene. Naive-designated CD8 cells lacked CD45RO, were positively enriched for CCR7, and omitted terminally differentiated effector memory CD45RA+ cells. For this clone: What it recognizes is unknown.

TCRdb's copy holds only in-frame clones and misses some; the assay was immunoSEQ multiplex PCR. This sample carries some 2,000,000 clones, approximately 95% of them seen once, and the ten largest clones take 0.85% to 1.3%. Sequenced sample: naive CD8+ T cells sorted from blood. V is TRBV5-6 and J is TRBJ1-1; the D gene is possibly TRBD1 (6 bases). The sequence came from a young man in good health. DNA of the CDR3: TGTGCCAGCAGCTCCACTGACAGGCCTCAGAACACTGAAGCTTTCTTT. Translating it yields CASSSTDRPQNTEAFF. The variable domain in full, with the rest retrieved from reference TRBV5-6 and TRBJ1-1, is DAGVTQSPTHLIKTRGQQVTLRCSPKSGHDTVSWYQQALGQGPQFIFQYYEEEERQRGNFPDRFSGHQFPNYSSELNVNALLLGDSALYLCASSSTDRPQNTEAFFGQGTRLTVV.